Each of the 26 T cell receptor beta chains below was sequenced from the same sample in a study of T cells after yellow fever vaccination. MiXCR, applied by TCRdb to the 5' RACE reads, yields one record per CDR3 protein. The data show hundreds of thousands of distinct CDR3 sequences, with about 12% seen just once and about 16% held by the top ten. Sequenced material: PBMCs, taken on the day of the yellow fever booster vaccination. These receptor sequences come from a man aged 25 to 40 who received the YFV17D yellow fever vaccine.

This clonotype was counted between two and nine times. The chain joins TRBV20-1 to TRBJ2-2; the D gene is possibly TRBD2 (5 bases). Germline CDR1 DFQATT, CDR2 SNEGSKA (reference sequence). Trimming pared 0 bases from V and 6 bases from J, leaving 23 bases between. This CDR3 region has 18 residues. In DNA form, the CDR3 reads TGCAGTGCTAGAGATGTTCGGGAACTAGGCGTTTTTCCCGGGGAGCTGTTTTTT. Protein: CSARDVRELGVFPGELFF.

Many counts were recorded for this clonotype. The chain joins TRBV7-6 to TRBJ2-5, with 8 nucleotides matching TRBD2. V was pared by 5 bases and J by 2 bases, with 4 bases of the junction left unmatched. This CDR3 has 14 residues. CDR1 and CDR2 from the germline V gene are SGHVS and FNYEAQ. The CDR3 DNA reads as TGTGCCAGCAGCCCTATAGCGGGACAAGAGACCCAGTACTTC. Translated: CASSPIAGQETQYF.

In this sample, this clonotype turned up a few times. The chain couples TRBV27 to TRBJ2-7; the match to TRBD2 covers 7 bases. The CDR3 length is 14 residues. Germline trimming cut 4 bases from V and 6 bases from J; bases unmatched to any gene: 9. CDR1 and CDR2 (germline): MNHEY, SMNVEV (reference sequence). CDR3 nucleotide sequence: TGTGCCAGCAGTTCATGGGGCGGGGGACCCGAGCAGTACTTC. Translated: CASSSWGGGPEQYF.

V gene TRBV20-1 combines with J gene TRBJ2-7; no firm D call. This CDR3 is 14 amino acids long. CDR1 is DFQATT, CDR2 SNEGSKA, per germline (reference sequence). Trimming pared 4 bases from V and 5 bases from J, leaving 18 bases between. The CDR3 spells CSAILTTTPHEQYF. CDR3 DNA sequence: TGCAGTGCTATCCTGACGACGACTCCTCACGAGCAGTACTTC.

This clonotype was found a few times. The chain recombines TRBV5-1 with TRBJ2-5, with D possibly matching TRBD1 (6 bases). Trimming removed 3 bases at V and 5 bases at J, with 14 bases between. The CDR3 contains 14 residues. Germline assignment: CDR1 SGHRS and CDR2 YFSETQ. The CDR3 here is CASSYSQGKETQYF. In DNA form, the CDR3 reads TGCGCCAGCAGCTACTCACAGGGAAAGGAGACCCAGTACTTC.

This sequence joins TRBV25-1 and TRBJ2-3; weak D call: TRBD1 (5 bases). CDR3 length: 15 residues. V lost 1 base to trimming and J lost 3 bases, with 11 bases between them. Germline V lookup: CDR1 MGHDK, CDR2 SYGVNS. The CDR3 region is CASSESGWATDTQYF. The CDR3 DNA follows: TGTGCCAGCAGTGAATCAGGGTGGGCGACAGATACGCAGTATTTT.

This clonotype was detected many times. The CDR3 reads CSVVGRSGEQYF. The CDR3 nucleotides read TGCAGCGTTGTGGGGCGCTCCGGCGAGCAGTACTTC. The rearrangement joins TRBV29-1 to TRBJ2-7, with a tentative D call TRBD1 (5 bases). From germline, CDR1 is SQVTM and CDR2 ANQGSEA. This CDR3 has 12 residues. V was cut by 4 bases and J by 6 bases, with 13 bases left in between.

This clonotype was counted a few times. The chain links TRBV28 to TRBJ1-5; D not certain. V lost 6 bases and J 4 bases, leaving 19 bases between the germline ends. The CDR3 covers 16 residues. Germline CDR1 MDHEN, CDR2 SYDVKM. DNA of the CDR3: TGTGCCAGCAGCGCACATGCAGGACCTAGAAATCAGCCCCAGCATTTT. It translates to CASSAHAGPRNQPQHF.

The sample holds a few counts of this clonotype. V gene TRBV12-3 or TRBV12-4 combines with J gene TRBJ1-1; no reliable D call. V lost 5 bases and J 4 bases, leaving 5 bases between the germline ends. This CDR3 is 11 amino acids long. Written as DNA, the CDR3 is TGTGCCAGCAGTCCCATCACTGAAGCTTTCTTT. This codes for CASSPITEAFF.

The V call is TRBV20-1, the J call TRBJ2-3; no reliable D call. Trimming took off 3 bases at V and 1 base at J, with 11 bases between the two ends. Germline V gives CDR1 DFQATT, CDR2 SNEGSKA (reference sequence). The CDR3 totals 14 residues. The CDR3 region is CSARALQGTDTQYF. CDR3 in DNA: TGCAGTGCTAGGGCCCTACAAGGCACAGATACGCAGTATTTT.

The chain carries TRBV6-5 and TRBJ2-7; 7 bases align to TRBD1. Germline V gene data show CDR1 as MNHEY and CDR2 as SVGAGI. The CDR3 is 13 residues long. V trimming: 6 bases; J trimming: 6 bases; junction bases outside the gene matches: 8. CDR3 nucleotide sequence: TGTGCCAGCAGACTCGGGACAGCCGGCGAGCAGTACTTC. This sequence encodes CASRLGTAGEQYF.

This chain joins TRBV30 and TRBJ1-6; TRBD1 matches 7 bases. The J segment lost 8 bases and the V segment lost 2 bases, leaving 6 bases of the junction unmatched. Germline CDR1 reads GTSNPN; CDR2 reads SVGIG (reference sequence). The CDR3 runs 14 residues. The CDR3 DNA reads as TGTGCCTGGAGTCGACAGGGCAAGGATTCACCCCTCCACTTT. Translated, it gives CAWSRQGKDSPLHF. The full variable domain, its missing parts supplied by reference TRBV30 and TRBJ1-6, is SQTIHQWPATLVQPVGSPLSLECTVEGTSNPNLYWYRQAAGRGLQLLFYSVGIGQISSEVPQNLSASRPQDRQFILSSKKLLLSDSGFYLCAWSRQGKDSPLHFGNGTRLTVT.

This clonotype has more than one count but fewer than ten. This sequence joins TRBV29-1 and TRBJ1-3; D is undetermined. The CDR3 is 13 amino acids. Germline values: CDR1 SQVTM, CDR2 ANQGSEA. Trimming stripped 5 bases from V and 3 bases from J, with 11 bases between. CDR3 region: CSVPGWVGNTIYF. The CDR3 DNA follows: TGCAGCGTTCCAGGATGGGTTGGAAACACCATATATTTT.

The chain combines TRBV15 with TRBJ1-4; D gene unclear. This CDR3 has 14 amino acids. Germline V gene data show CDR1 as LNHNV and CDR2 as YYDKDF (reference sequence). Trimming removed 0 bases from V and 8 bases from J, with 10 bases in between. The CDR3, as DNA: TGTGCCACCAGCAGAGAACCGTGGGAAGAAAAACTGTTTTTT. The encoded protein is CATSREPWEEKLFF.

To note about this clonotype: A read error may account for a junction end that differs from germline. The rearrangement uses TRBV6-1 and TRBJ1-4, with TRBD1 as a possible D gene (5 bases). The CDR3 is made up of 14 amino acids. Per germline, CDR1 MNHNS and CDR2 SASEGT. The CDR3 protein is CASSPGRQSEKLFF. CDR3 DNA: TGTGCCAGCAGCCCGGGACGGCAATCCGAAAAACTTTTTTTT.

This chain links TRBV6-2 or TRBV6-3 with TRBJ2-1, with D hard to call. Trimming shortened V by 8 bases and J by 0 bases, and 17 bases separated the two germline ends. CDR1 and CDR2 from the germline V gene are MNHEY and SVGEGT. The CDR3 runs to 16 residues. CDR3 DNA sequence: TGTGCCAGCCGCTCGGCGGCAGCGAGCTCCTACAATGAGCAGTTCTTC. Translated, it gives CASRSAAASSYNEQFF.

The chain is built from TRBV27 and TRBJ2-1; the D is unclear. Germline CDR1 and CDR2: MNHEY and SMNVEV (reference sequence). Trimming shortened V by 4 bases and J by 1 base, and 5 bases separated the two germline ends. The CDR3 length is 13 residues. CDR3 nucleotide sequence: TGTGCCAGCAGTTGGAGATCCTACAATGAGCAGTTCTTC. It yields the protein CASSWRSYNEQFF.

V is TRBV10-2 and J is TRBJ2-7; D is possibly TRBD1 or TRBD2 (5 bases each). V lost 8 bases, J lost 4 bases, and 21 bases lay in between. Germline lookup yields CDR1 WSHSY and CDR2 SAAADI. The CDR3 is 15 residues long. In DNA, the CDR3 is TGCGCCAGCTCACACCCTAGGCAGGGACGATACGAGCAGTACTTC. Its protein product is CASSHPRQGRYEQYF.

The rearrangement joins TRBV7-2 to TRBJ2-7; 8 nucleotides agree with TRBD2. V lost 5 bases and J lost 4; bases outside the gene matches: 10. CDR1 SGHTA and CDR2 FQGNSA come from the germline V gene. The CDR3 is 15 residues long. Here the CDR3 DNA reads TGTGCCAGCAGCCCCCTAGCGGGCCGTTTATACGAGCAGTACTTC. It encodes CASSPLAGRLYEQYF.

The V gene is TRBV6-2 or TRBV6-3, the J gene TRBJ2-1; possible D gene TRBD1, 6 bases. Trimming shortened V by 1 base and J by 0 bases, and 10 bases separated the two germline ends. CDR1 and CDR2 from the germline V gene are MNHEY and SVGEGT. The CDR3 is 16 residues long. For the CDR3, the DNA is TGTGCCAGCAGTTACTGGGACACAAGCTCCTACAATGAGCAGTTCTTC. It yields the protein CASSYWDTSSYNEQFF.

This clonotype was picked up many times. The rearrangement uses TRBV5-1 and TRBJ2-1; D ambiguous. The V gene's germline CDR1 is SGHRS and CDR2 YFSETQ. The CDR3 length is 13 residues. V lost 4 bases and J 10 bases, leaving 15 bases between the germline ends. The CDR3 region is CASSNQLASEQFF. The CDR3 DNA reads as TGCGCCAGCAGCAACCAACTCGCCTCGGAGCAGTTCTTC.

The V and J genes are TRBV20-1 and TRBJ2-3; D possibly matches TRBD1 or TRBD2 (6 bases each). The germline CDR1 and CDR2 sequences are DFQATT and SNEGSKA (reference sequence). V dropped 5 bases and J dropped 4 bases, with 19 bases sitting between them. The CDR3 length is 15 residues. As DNA, the CDR3 is TGCAGTGCTCCCAGTGGGGGCGGGACCGCAGATACGCAGTATTTT. It encodes CSAPSGGGTADTQYF.

V usage is TRBV10-3 and J usage is TRBJ2-7, with a possible D match to TRBD2 (6 bases). The CDR3 runs to 14 residues. Trimming took off 6 bases at V and 5 bases at J, with 17 bases between the two ends. In germline, CDR1 is ENHRY, CDR2 SYGVKD. The CDR3 DNA follows: TGTGCCATCAGCGGACTACTTCGGGGGAACGAGCAGTACTTC. It yields the protein CAISGLLRGNEQYF.

This clonotype was observed a handful of times. The rearrangement joins TRBV20-1 to TRBJ2-1; TRBD2 is a possible D gene (5 bases). The V end was cut by 1 base, the J end by 7 bases, with 20 bases between. Germline CDR1 DFQATT, CDR2 SNEGSKA (reference sequence). The CDR3 extends over 16 amino acids. The CDR3 sequence is CSARGVHSAHGNEQFF. CDR3 DNA sequence: TGCAGTGCTAGAGGGGTTCATAGCGCTCACGGGAATGAGCAGTTCTTC.

This clonotype was seen more than once but under ten times. The genes are TRBV7-2 and TRBJ2-1, with 8 bases matching TRBD2. This CDR3 region has 16 residues. The V segment lost 1 base and the J segment 9 bases; nucleotides outside the gene matches: 11. In germline, CDR1 is SGHTA, CDR2 FQGNSA. DNA for the CDR3: TGTGCCAGCAGCTTAGGGGGGGCGGGAGGCCGGGGTGAGCAGTTCTTC. Protein sequence: CASSLGGAGGRGEQFF.

This chain links TRBV29-1 with TRBJ2-5, with a weak D call TRBD2 (7 bases). There are 13 residues in the CDR3. Germline V gene lookup returns CDR1 SQVTM and CDR2 ANQGSEA. Trimming pared 8 bases from V and 3 bases from J, leaving 16 bases between. The CDR3 DNA sequence: TGCAGCCTTGGGGGGGGGCTGGAAGAGACCCAGTACTTC. Translation gives CSLGGGLEETQYF.